Listed here are 5 T cell receptor beta chains from one sample, sequenced in a study of T cell responses to AZD1222 COVID-19 vaccine. Sequencing used immunoSEQ multiplex PCR; TCRdb keeps in-frame clones, though not all of them. The sample has 130,000 or so clones, roughly 93% seen once. This sample comprised peripheral blood, obtained on day 0 of AZD1222 vaccination. The receptors were sampled from an adult in good health.

This chain connects TRBV6-5 to TRBJ1-1; D may be TRBD1 (5 bases). Germline loops: CDR1 MNHEY, CDR2 SVGAGI. The CDR3 runs to 12 residues. Trimming removed 5 bases at V and 7 bases at J, with 11 bases between. The CDR3 coding sequence is TGTGCCAGCAGTCCGAGGAGGGGTGAAGCTTTCTTT. Translating gives CASSPRRGEAFF.

The V gene is TRBV3-1 (or the pseudogene TRBV3-2), the J gene TRBJ2-1, with TRBD2 matching over 10 bases. In germline, CDR1 is LGHDT, CDR2 YNNKEL (reference sequence). V lost 3 bases to trimming and J lost 9 bases; unmatched junction nucleotides: 11. The CDR3 is 16 amino acids. CDR3 coding DNA: TGTGCCAGCAGCCAGTCTAGCGGGAGAGGTCTGGGTGAGCAGTTCTTC. Translated, it gives CASSQSSGRGLGEQFF.

Only a few counts were recorded for this clone. This chain uses TRBV11-2 with TRBJ1-1, with 7 bases aligning to TRBD1. CDR1 and CDR2 (germline): SGHAT, FQNNGV. The V gene end was trimmed by 2 bases and the J gene end by 6 bases; junction bases not matched to a gene: 3. The CDR3 loop spans 13 amino acids. CDR3 in DNA: TGTGCCAGCAGCTTACACGGACAGGCTGAAGCTTTCTTT. The encoded protein is CASSLHGQAEAFF. Together with reference TRBV11-2 and TRBJ1-1, the CDR3 gives the full variable domain: EAGVAQSPRYKIIEKRQSVAFWCNPISGHATLYWYQQILGQGPKLLIQFQNNGVVDDSQLPKDRFSAERLKGVDSTLKIQPAKLEDSAVYLCASSLHGQAEAFFGQGTRLTVV.

The chain links TRBV28 to TRBJ1-4; D perhaps matches TRBD1 (5 bases). Trimming removed 8 bases from V and 4 bases from J, with 14 bases in between. This CDR3 has 14 residues. In germline, CDR1 is MDHEN, CDR2 SYDVKM. CDR3 in amino acids: CASGTTDVNEKLFF. DNA of the CDR3: TGTGCCAGCGGAACGACAGACGTTAATGAAAAACTGTTTTTT. The full variable domain, completed using reference TRBV28 and TRBJ1-4, is DVKVTQSSRYLVKRTGEKVFLECVQDMDHENMFWYRQDPGLGLRLIYFSYDVKMKEKGDIPEGYSVSREKKERFSLILESASTNQTSMYLCASGTTDVNEKLFFGSGTQLSVL.

This clone turned up a few times. J is TRBJ1-6 and V is TRBV10-3; TRBD1 is a possible D gene (5 bases). The V end lost 2 bases, the J end lost 9 bases, and 11 bases lay between the germline ends. The length of the CDR3 is 14 residues. Germline loops: CDR1 ENHRY, CDR2 SYGVKD. The CDR3 region has the DNA TGTGCCATCAGTGAGCCGGACCAGGGTTCACCCCTCCACTTT. Its protein is CAISEPDQGSPLHF.